The T cell receptor beta chain under discussion was sequenced for a study of shared clonotypes between healthy human individuals. Measured with immunoSEQ multiplex PCR; TCRdb has only the in-frame clones, and not every one. The table records 450,000 to 700,000 clones, over 95% of them present only once. Trimming took off 6 bases at V and 4 bases at J, with 13 bases between the two ends. The germline gives CDR1 SNHLY, CDR2 FYNNEI. The CDR3 runs to 13 residues. Only CD45RO-negative cells positively selected for CCR7 counted as naive CD8 cells, so terminally differentiated effector memory CD45RA+ cells were excluded.

The chain is built from TRBV2 and TRBJ2-7, with D possibly being TRBD2 (5 bases). Sequencing input: naive CD8+ T cells sorted from blood. The receptor's source is a woman between 25 and 40 years old in good health. CDR3 DNA: TGTGCCAGCAGCGATGATACTAGGTACGAGCAGTACTTC. It codes for CASSDDTRYEQYF.